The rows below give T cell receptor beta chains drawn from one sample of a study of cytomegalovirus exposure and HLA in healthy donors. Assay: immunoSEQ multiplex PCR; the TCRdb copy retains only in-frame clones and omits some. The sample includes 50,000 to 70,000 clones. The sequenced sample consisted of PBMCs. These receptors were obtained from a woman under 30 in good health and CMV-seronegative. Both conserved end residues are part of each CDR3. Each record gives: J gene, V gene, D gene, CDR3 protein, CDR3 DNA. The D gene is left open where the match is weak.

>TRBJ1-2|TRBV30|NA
CAWSPGGRAHGYTF
TGTGCCTGGAGCCCCGGCGGCAGGGCCCATGGCTACACCTTC
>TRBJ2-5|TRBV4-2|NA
CASSTSRQRETQYF
TGTGCCAGCAGCACCTCGAGGCAGCGAGAGACCCAGTACTTC
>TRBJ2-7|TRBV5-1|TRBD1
CASSWTGYEQYF
TGCGCCAGCAGCTGGACAGGGTACGAGCAGTACTTC
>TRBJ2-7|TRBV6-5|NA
CASSREGGGSYEQYF
TGTGCCAGCAGCCGGGAAGGGGGGGGGTCCTACGAGCAGTACTTC
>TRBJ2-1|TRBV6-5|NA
CASRRDSSSYNEQFF
TGTGCCAGCAGAAGGGACTCCAGCTCCTACAATGAGCAGTTCTTC
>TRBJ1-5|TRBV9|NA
CASSVVRRGSLEPQHF
TGTGCCAGCAGCGTAGTTCGCCGGGGGAGTTTGGAGCCCCAGCATTTT
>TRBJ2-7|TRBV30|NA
CAWRRERGSYEQYF
TGTGCCTGGAGGCGGGAAAGGGGCTCCTACGAGCAGTACTTC
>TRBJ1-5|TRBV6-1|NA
CASSGGPQHF
TGTGCCAGCAGTGGAGGGCCCCAGCATTTT
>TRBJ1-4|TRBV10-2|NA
CASSSTANEKLFF
TGCGCCAGCAGTTCTACCGCTAATGAAAAACTGTTTTTT
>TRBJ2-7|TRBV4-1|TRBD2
CASSLKLAGVTGDSYEQYF
TGCGCCAGCAGCCTCAAACTAGCGGGAGTGACAGGAGACTCCTACGAGCAGTACTTC
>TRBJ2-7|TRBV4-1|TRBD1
CASSQTGGPGDEQYF
TGCGCCAGCAGCCAGACAGGGGGGCCTGGGGACGAGCAGTACTTC
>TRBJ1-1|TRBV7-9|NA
CASSLEVGGNTEAFF
TGTGCCAGCAGCTTAGAGGTGGGGGGGAACACTGAAGCTTTCTTT
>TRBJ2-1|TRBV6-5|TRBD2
CASRKTSGRINEQFF
TGTGCCAGCAGGAAGACTAGCGGGAGAATCAATGAGCAGTTCTTC
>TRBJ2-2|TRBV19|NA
CASAYTGELFF
TGTGCCAGTGCCTATACCGGGGAGCTGTTTTTT
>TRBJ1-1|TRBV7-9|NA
CASSLGGRSDEAFF
TGTGCCAGCAGCTTGGGGGGGCGCTCCGATGAAGCTTTCTTT
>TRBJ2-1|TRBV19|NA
CASSRPGTGGNEQFF
TGTGCCAGTAGTAGGCCCGGAACTGGAGGAAATGAGCAGTTCTTC
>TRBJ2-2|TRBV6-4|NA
CASSGDFTGELFF
TGTGCCAGCAGTGGGGACTTCACCGGGGAGCTGTTTTTT
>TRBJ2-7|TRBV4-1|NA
CASSPTYRDGGIYEQYF
TGCGCCAGCAGCCCAACCTACAGGGACGGGGGGATATACGAGCAGTACTTC
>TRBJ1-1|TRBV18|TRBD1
CASLDRGVGNTEAFF
TGTGCCAGCTTGGACAGGGGAGTTGGGAACACTGAAGCTTTCTTT
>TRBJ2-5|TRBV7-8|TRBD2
CASSRPTSEPREETQYF
TGTGCCAGCAGCAGACCTACTAGCGAACCACGTGAAGAGACCCAGTACTTC
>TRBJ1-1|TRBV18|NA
CASSLQGRGSEAFF
TGTGCCAGCTCACTACAGGGTAGGGGCTCTGAAGCTTTCTTT
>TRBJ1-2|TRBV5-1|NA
CASSLYISISYGYTF
TGCGCCAGCAGCTTGTATATTTCTATCTCCTATGGCTACACCTTC
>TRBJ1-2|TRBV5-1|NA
CASSFGSGANYGYTF
TGCGCCAGCAGCTTTGGGTCGGGAGCTAACTATGGCTACACCTTC
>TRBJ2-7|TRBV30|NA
CAWSPQGVGLEHHEQYF
TGTGCCTGGAGTCCCCAGGGGGTGGGACTAGAACACCACGAGCAGTACTTC
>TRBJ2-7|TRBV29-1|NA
CSVTTQGEQYF
TGCAGCGTGACCACGCAGGGAGAGCAGTACTTC
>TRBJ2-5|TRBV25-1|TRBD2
CASRSTRDYYQETQYF
TGTGCCAGCAGGTCTACCCGGGACTATTATCAAGAGACCCAGTACTTC
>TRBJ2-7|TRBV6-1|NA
CASSETLYQGYEQYF
TGTGCCAGCAGTGAAACGCTCTATCAGGGCTACGAGCAGTACTTC
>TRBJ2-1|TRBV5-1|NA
CASSLSGTSYNEQFF
TGCGCCAGCAGCTTATCCGGGACATCCTACAATGAGCAGTTCTTC
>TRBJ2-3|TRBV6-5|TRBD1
CASSRTGQGTDTQYF
TGTGCCAGCAGCCGCACCGGACAGGGCACAGATACGCAGTATTTT